This T cell receptor (beta chain) is drawn from a study of cytomegalovirus exposure and HLA in healthy donors. Study-wide context: From donors who were HLA-typed, an early data release held 75 million to 85 million unique TCRs.

On this clone itself: Its antigen remains unidentified.

The PCR ran on 60 Vbeta and 13 Jbeta primers. Methods used by the authors: An analysis performed later counted roughly 80 million unique TCR beta chains (roughly 11 million of them shared). The table came from immunoSEQ multiplex PCR; TCRdb's copy has only in-frame clones and leaves some out. D and trimming come from the DNA, and the V and J calls and clone size come from that table. The sample has 100,000 to 150,000 clones. The V gene end was trimmed by 7 bases and the J gene end by 0 bases; junction bases not matched to a gene: 6. The CDR3 has 15 residues. Germline V gene lookup returns CDR1 MNHEY and CDR2 SVGAGI. Broader study findings: TRBV6-2, TRBV6-3 and some other V segments were unresolvable in 87-base-pair reads. Follow-up analysis later connected one missense variant in DCLRE1C with trimming of TCR beta V- and J-genes.

This TCR came from a woman between 40 and 55 years old in good health and CMV-seronegative. The specimen was PBMCs. The chain employs TRBV6-5 and TRBJ2-7; TRBD1 matches 10 bases. CDR3 in amino acids: CASKGQGSSSYEQYF. CDR3 DNA sequence: TGTGCCAGCAAGGGACAGGGGTCGAGCTCCTACGAGCAGTACTTC.